Below, one T cell receptor (beta chain) is given with its context. Its cognate antigen is unknown. This table comes from immunoSEQ multiplex PCR, and its TCRdb copy is limited to in-frame clones, with some not included. This table has some 33,000 clones, around 77% appearing once. Looked up from germline, CDR1 is MDHEN and CDR2 is SYDVKM. V shed 7 bases and J shed 7 bases, with 14 bases lying between them. The length of the CDR3 is 12 residues. These data belong to a study of T cells in localized non-small cell lung cancer. Study-level points and caveats: The appearance of a median approximately 55 of the top 100 tumor clones was seen in adjacent lung. Longer overall survival associated with higher blood T cell density; shorter survival with higher adjacent-lung clonality.

This TCR was sampled from a male donor older than 55 with stage III squamous cell lung carcinoma. V is TRBV28 and J is TRBJ2-7; the D gene is possibly TRBD2 (5 bases). Here the sequenced sample was peripheral blood, taken before any cancer treatment. This CDR3 is CASNVKGEEQYF. The CDR3 DNA follows: TGTGCCAGCAATGTTAAGGGAGAAGAGCAGTACTTC.